The clone carrying this T cell receptor beta chain showed up just a few times. Antigen: not known. Unsorted PBMC replicate PCRs drew on about 290 ng DNA, representing tens of thousands of T cell genomes. The team ran DNA from unsorted PBMCs on ten immunoSEQ deep assay plates for sequencing. Profiling relied on immunoSEQ multiplex PCR, and the TCRdb table lists in-frame clones only, not all of them. The sample carries some 510,000 clones, less than 85% recorded once. This record comes from a study of shared clonotypes between healthy human individuals. About the study: The study drew on two women and three men aged 18 to 49 as donors. Study findings and constraints: The sole specimen, blood, was sampled, and tissue repertoires likely differ.

This CDR3 comprises 12 residues. CDR1 and CDR2 (germline): SGDLS, YYNGEE. Trimming took 3 bases from V and 1 from J, leaving 3 bases between them. The sequenced material came from PBMCs. V and J are TRBV9 and TRBJ2-3; no reliable D call. This sequence originates from a woman aged 35 to 49 in good health. Some clones in this sample may be carry-over from other donors' samples. This chain's CDR3 is CASSGRTDTQYF. The CDR3 DNA sequence: TGTGCCAGCAGCGGACGCACAGATACGCAGTATTTT.